The clone carrying this T cell receptor beta chain was observed many times. Its antigen is unidentified. A junction boundary mismatches the germline segment, possibly from a read error. From germline, CDR1 is MGHRA and CDR2 YSYEKL. This CDR3 comprises 14 residues. A second PCR of roughly 7 to 11 cycles used a sample-barcoded 5' primer and a J-beta primer mix. MiXCR, run by TCRdb on the 5' RACE reads, gives a single entry per CDR3 protein. In the table there are about 1.4 million distinct CDR3 sequences, approximately 59% of which are singletons. The donors, healthy Caucasians from Russia, were aged roughly 6 to 90. These data originate in a study of blood T cells in healthy people across ages. Study findings and constraints: Possibly, changes in expanded clonotypes were confounded because donor CMV status was unknown. Getting older went along with TCR beta diversity per million T cells dropping roughly linearly.

The sequenced sample consisted of blood. V and J are TRBV4-1 and TRBJ2-5; 8 positions agree with TRBD1. The source of this sequence is a man aged 18 to 29 in good health. Here the CDR3 DNA reads TGTGCCAGCAGCCAAGGACAGGGACTGGAGACCCAGTACTTC. Amino acids: CASSQGQGLETQYF.